The rows below give T cell receptor beta chains drawn from one sample of a study of shared clonotypes between healthy human individuals. Profiled with immunoSEQ multiplex PCR; TCRdb holds only in-frame clones, not every one. The profile shows 1.6 million or so clones, about 98.5% of them singletons. Sequenced input: naive CD4+ T cells sorted from blood. These receptors came from a man younger than 40 in good health. Each CDR3 is given with its conserved first and last residue. D genes are given only for firm matches. Size is omitted from some rows. Given values are once, few, many or a class for expanded clones.

v_gene	d_gene	j_gene	abundance	CDR3nt	CDR3aa
TRBV4-2	-	TRBJ1-5	-	TGTGCCAGCAGCCTGGATTTCAATCAGCCCCAGCATTTT	CASSLDFNQPQHF
TRBV9	TRBD1	TRBJ2-7	-	TGTGCCAGCAGCGTAGGACAGGGGATAACCTACGAGCAGTACTTC	CASSVGQGITYEQYF
TRBV5-4	TRBD2	TRBJ2-7	-	TGTGCCAGCAGCCGGACTAGCGGGAGATGGGACGAGCAGTACTTC	CASSRTSGRWDEQYF
TRBV28	-	TRBJ2-1	once	TGTGCCAGCAGTGTGCTAGGGGTCCCTTCCTACAATGAGCAGTTCTTC	CASSVLGVPSYNEQFF
TRBV5-4	-	TRBJ2-7	-	TGTGCCAGCAGCGACAGGATCAGGGGGGGTTACGAGCAGTACTTC	CASSDRIRGGYEQYF
TRBV14	-	TRBJ2-5	-	TGTGCCAGCAGCCAATCGTTCCGGGCCGAAGAGACCCAGTACTTC	CASSQSFRAEETQYF
TRBV4-1	TRBD1	TRBJ2-5	-	TGCGCCAGCAGCCAAGATCAGAGACAGGGAGAAGAGACCCAGTACTTC	CASSQDQRQGEETQYF
TRBV18	-	TRBJ2-7	-	TGTGCCAGCTCACCACAGGAAGGCTCCTACGAGCAGTACTTC	CASSPQEGSYEQYF
TRBV7-2	-	TRBJ2-7	-	TGTGCCAGCAGCTCGGACCACTACGAGCAGTACTTC	CASSSDHYEQYF
TRBV9	TRBD2	TRBJ2-7	-	TGTGCCAGCAGCGTAGATCCAGCGGGAGAGGGGGTCTTGAACGAGCAGTACTTC	CASSVDPAGEGVLNEQYF
TRBV5-4	-	TRBJ2-3	-	TGTGCCAGCAGTTCAGGGGGGACAGATACGCAGTATTTT	CASSSGGTDTQYF
TRBV7-6	TRBD1	TRBJ2-7	-	TGTGCCAGCAGCTTATTAGAAAGGACAGGCGTAAACTACGACGAGCAGTACTTC	CASSLLERTGVNYDEQYF
TRBV21-1	-	TRBJ2-5	-	TGTGCCAGCAGCCCCCGGGTAGAGACCCAGTACTTC	CASSPRVETQYF
TRBV6-6	-	TRBJ1-4	-	TGTGCCAGCACCTACCGGGACCTAAATGAAAAACTGTTTTTT	CASTYRDLNEKLFF
TRBV7-2	-	TRBJ1-4	-	TGTGCCAGCAGCTTGCCCCTACTAGGGGGTACGGCAACTAATGAAAAACTGTTTTTT	CASSLPLLGGTATNEKLFF
TRBV19	-	TRBJ2-3	-	TGTGCCAGTAGCAGGGGGGCAGATACGCAGTATTTT	CASSRGADTQYF
TRBV6-1	TRBD2	TRBJ2-7	-	TGTGCCAGCAGACCTAGCGGTACCTCCTACGAGCAGTACTTC	CASRPSGTSYEQYF
TRBV5-1	-	TRBJ2-5	-	TGCGCCAGCAGCTTGTTGGCAGGGGAGGGGGAGACCCAGTACTTC	CASSLLAGEGETQYF
TRBV19	TRBD2	TRBJ2-7	-	TGTGCCAGTAGTAATGGACTAGCGGGACTTTACTACGAGCAGTACTTC	CASSNGLAGLYYEQYF
TRBV6-1	-	TRBJ1-5	-	TGTGCCAGCAGTGTGCAGGGCGATCAGCCCCAGCATTTT	CASSVQGDQPQHF
TRBV19	TRBD1	TRBJ1-4	-	TGTGCCAGTAGAAATGACAGGGGCTTGGATTGGCATGAAAAACTGTTTTTT	CASRNDRGLDWHEKLFF
TRBV6-5	-	TRBJ2-5	-	TGTGCCAGCAGTTACCTAGGGGTGAGGGAAGAGACCCAGTACTTC	CASSYLGVREETQYF
TRBV19	TRBD1	TRBJ2-3	-	TGTGCCAGTAGTACCGGGACAGGGATGGGGGATACGCAGTATTTT	CASSTGTGMGDTQYF
TRBV5-4	TRBD1	TRBJ2-7	-	TGTGCCAGCAGCTCGTCCAGGGGGCGCTTTGCCGAGCAGTACTTC	CASSSSRGRFAEQYF
TRBV11-2	-	TRBJ2-1	-	TGTGCCAGCAGCTTAGTCTATGAGCAGTTCTTC	CASSLVYEQFF
TRBV28	TRBD1	TRBJ2-7	-	TGTGCCAGCAGGCCCACAGGGGGACGAAGGTCCTACGAGCAGTACTTC	CASRPTGGRRSYEQYF
TRBV6-1	TRBD1	TRBJ1-4	-	TGTGCCAGCAGAGACAGGGCGGGTGGAAAACTGTTTTTT	CASRDRAGGKLFF
TRBV28	TRBD1	TRBJ2-4	-	TGTGCCAGCAGTTCCCTCGGGACAGGGGGTCGAAACATTCAGTACTTC	CASSSLGTGGRNIQYF
TRBV28	TRBD1	TRBJ2-1	-	TGTGCCAGCAGCCCTTCCGGGACAGGCCTCATTGAGCAGTTCTTC	CASSPSGTGLIEQFF
TRBV5-1	-	TRBJ2-7	-	TGCGCCAGCAGCTTGGGACGCGCTTTACAGGATCTACCTCAAAGGTACTTC	CASSLGRALQDLPQRYF
TRBV29-1	-	TRBJ1-3	-	TGCAGCGGTGTCACAGGTAGCTCTGGAAACACCATATATTTT	CSGVTGSSGNTIYF
TRBV5-4	-	TRBJ1-4	-	TGTGCCAGCAGCTCCCAGGGGCCCAACAATGAAAAACTGTTTTTT	CASSSQGPNNEKLFF
TRBV19	-	TRBJ1-1	-	TGTGCCAGTAGTAGGGGGAAGAACACTGAAGCTTTCTTT	CASSRGKNTEAFF
TRBV6-1	-	TRBJ2-7	-	TGTGCCACCGACCTCCAGATCTACGAGCAGTACTTC	CATDLQIYEQYF
TRBV5-1	TRBD2	TRBJ2-3	-	TGCGCCAGCAGCTTGCGTTTTAGCGGGAGGGCCGAGAGCACGGATACGCAGTATTTT	CASSLRFSGRAESTDTQYF
TRBV9	-	TRBJ1-2	-	TGTGCCAGCAGCGTACGGGGTAGGCTCGACTATGGCTACACCTTC	CASSVRGRLDYGYTF
TRBV10-1	-	TRBJ1-2	-	TGCGCCAGCAGGGGTTGGGGGGGAAGTGGCTACACCTTC	CASRGWGGSGYTF
TRBV5-8	TRBD2	TRBJ2-7	-	TGTGCCAGCAGCCGAACCGGGACTAGCGGGTTCTACGAGCAGTACTTC	CASSRTGTSGFYEQYF
TRBV4-3	-	TRBJ2-2	-	TGCGCCAGCAGCCAAGTCGAGGTCGGGGAGCTGTTTTTT	CASSQVEVGELFF
TRBV18	TRBD2	TRBJ2-7	-	TGTGCCAGCTCACCACTGGGCCTAGCGGGAGTCCACGAGCAGTACTTC	CASSPLGLAGVHEQYF
TRBV6-4	-	TRBJ2-7	-	TGTGCCAGCAGCATTGCTCAGGGCTACGAGCAGTACTTC	CASSIAQGYEQYF